Presented here are 30 T cell receptor beta chains from one specimen sequenced in a study of blood T cell repertoires in COVID-19. TCRdb keeps only in-frame clones here, not all; method: immunoSEQ multiplex PCR. Found here are approximately 31,000 clones, roughly nine tenths of them singletons; the top ten hold 28%. Sequencing was done on a sample of peripheral blood. The receptors shown here come from a man older than 75 with acute or convalescent COVID-19.

This clone appeared once. The V and J genes are TRBV6-5 and TRBJ1-1; D gene unclear. The CDR3 sequence is 16 residues long. Trimming stripped 0 bases from V and 0 bases from J, with 11 bases between. The germline gives CDR1 MNHEY, CDR2 SVGAGI. This CDR3 is CASSYSLRPMNTEAFF. Written as DNA, the CDR3 is TGTGCCAGCAGTTACTCTCTCAGGCCCATGAACACTGAAGCTTTCTTT.

This sequence joins TRBV18 and TRBJ2-1; D is possibly TRBD1 (6 bases). The CDR3 runs to 14 residues. Germline CDR1 KGHSH, CDR2 LQKENI. With 6 bases removed from V and 1 base from J, the gap between germline ends came to 10 bases. CDR3 sequence reads: CASSGQISYNEQFF. Written as DNA, the CDR3 is TGTGCCAGCTCTGGACAGATTTCCTACAATGAGCAGTTCTTC.

The gene calls are TRBV18 and TRBJ2-1, with 13 bases lining up with TRBD2. After removal of 0 bases from V and 12 bases from J, the junction contained 8 bases not matched to a gene. The CDR3 has 16 amino acids. Germline V gene sequence: CDR1 KGHSH, CDR2 LQKENI. CDR3 DNA: TGTGCCAGCTCACCACCTGAGGGACTAGCGGGAAGCAGGCAGTTCTTC. Translation: CASSPPEGLAGSRQFF.

This clone was seen only once. A read error may account for a junction end that differs from germline. This sequence joins TRBV7-9 and TRBJ2-7; D is unresolved. The CDR3 extends over 15 amino acids. Per germline, CDR1 SEHNR and CDR2 FQNEAQ (reference sequence). For the CDR3, the DNA is TGTGCCAGCACCTTAGGTCCCGCCGGTTTCTACGAGCAGTACTTC. It translates to CASTLGPAGFYEQYF. The whole variable domain, filled in from reference TRBV7-9 and TRBJ2-7, reads DTGVSQNPRHKITKRGQNVTFRCDPISEHNRLYWYRQTLGQGPEFLTYFQNEAQLEKSRLLSDRFSAERPKGSFSTLEIQRTEQGDSAMYLCASTLGPAGFYEQYFGPGTRLTVT.

V usage is TRBV27 and J usage is TRBJ2-4, with a tentative D call TRBD1 (5 bases). There are 15 residues in the CDR3. Germline V lookup: CDR1 MNHEY, CDR2 SMNVEV (reference sequence). The V gene lost 2 bases and the J gene lost 11 bases, with 19 bases spanning the gap. The chain's CDR3 is CASSLVGASITLQYF. CDR3 nucleotide sequence: TGTGCCAGCAGTTTAGTAGGGGCGAGCATAACCCTTCAGTACTTC.

The CDR3 is CASSEEVGSPGRGYTF. Here the CDR3 DNA reads TGTGCCAGCAGTGAAGAAGTGGGCAGCCCCGGCAGAGGCTACACCTTC. The chain links TRBV2 to TRBJ1-2; D gene unclear. This CDR3 has 16 amino acids. Trimming stripped 1 base from V and 8 bases from J, with 20 bases between. The germline V gene encodes CDR1 SNHLY and CDR2 FYNNEI.

The sample holds one count of this clone. The gene calls are TRBV5-1 and TRBJ1-1; tentatively, D is TRBD1 (6 bases). The germline V and J ends were trimmed by 4 bases and 1 base, with 11 bases remaining between them. CDR3 size: 14 residues. The V gene's germline CDR1 is SGHRS and CDR2 YFSETQ. Here the CDR3 reads CASSMDSSNTEAFF. DNA for the CDR3: TGCGCCAGCAGCATGGACAGTTCGAACACTGAAGCTTTCTTT.

This chain joins TRBV7-2 and TRBJ2-5; D possibly corresponds to TRBD1 (6 bases). This CDR3 contains 14 residues. Trimming removed 1 base from V and 3 bases from J, with 9 bases in between. Per the germline V gene, CDR1 is SGHTA and CDR2 is FQGNSA. CDR3 region: CASSLGPGEETQYF. Here the CDR3 DNA reads TGTGCCAGCAGCTTAGGGCCAGGGGAAGAGACCCAGTACTTC.

This rearrangement joins TRBV3-1 (or the pseudogene TRBV3-2) to TRBJ2-1; D is possibly TRBD2 (6 bases). CDR3 length: 12 residues. The germline CDR1 and CDR2 sequences are LGHDT and YNNKEL (reference sequence). The CDR3: CASGAENNEQFF. CDR3 DNA: TGTGCTTCGGGAGCGGAGAATAATGAGCAGTTCTTC.

The gene calls are TRBV30 and TRBJ2-7; 10 nucleotides match TRBD2. The V and J ends lost 0 bases and 3 bases, in that order; junction bases with no gene match: 5. Per germline, CDR1 GTSNPN and CDR2 SVGIG (reference sequence). The CDR3 covers 15 residues. The CDR3, as DNA: TGTGCCTGGAGTGTACTAGCGGGATCTGGCTACGAGCAGTACTTC. Protein sequence: CAWSVLAGSGYEQYF.

This clone has only a few counts. The chain is built from TRBV30 and TRBJ1-6; unclear D gene. This CDR3 is 16 amino acids long. V was pared by 0 bases and J by 7 bases, with 16 bases between. Germline V gene data show CDR1 as GTSNPN and CDR2 as SVGIG (reference sequence). CDR3 bases: TGTGCCTGGAGTGTAGCGAAATCGGCTTTAAATTCACCCCTCCACTTT. The encoded protein is CAWSVAKSALNSPLHF.

The chain uses TRBV28 and TRBJ2-1; 8 positions match TRBD2. Germline-derived CDR1 and CDR2 are MDHEN and SYDVKM. The ends lost 6 bases at V and 9 bases at J; junction bases unmatched: 19. This CDR3 is 17 amino acids long. CDR3 in DNA: TGTGCCAGCAGACCCGGGGTGGGTAGCGGGATATTTGGTGAGCAGTTCTTC. It encodes CASRPGVGSGIFGEQFF.

This chain links TRBV4-2 with TRBJ2-3; D unclear. Germline V gives CDR1 LGHNA, CDR2 YNFKEQ. V was trimmed by 3 bases and J by 6 bases, leaving 16 bases between them. The CDR3 is 15 residues long. Here the CDR3 DNA reads TGTGCCAGCAGCCACGAGTTCGCGTCCGCGGATACGCAGTATTTT. This gives the protein CASSHEFASADTQYF.

V gene TRBV12-3 or TRBV12-4 combines with J gene TRBJ2-7, with a tentative D call TRBD1 (6 bases). Trimming pared 4 bases from V and 2 bases from J, leaving 9 bases between. The CDR3 is 13 amino acids. CDR3 nucleotide sequence: TGTGCCAGCAGTTCCAGGGGTCCCTACGAGCAGTACTTC. Translating it yields CASSSRGPYEQYF.

This clone was detected only once. The rearrangement joins TRBV10-3 to TRBJ2-3; a weak D match, TRBD2 (7 bases). V shed 8 bases and J shed 2 bases, with 35 bases lying between them. This CDR3 region has 21 residues. CDR1 and CDR2 (germline): ENHRY, SYGVKD. CDR3 protein: CAIPGLWGAGDLPYFTDTQYF. In DNA form, the CDR3 reads TGTGCCATCCCCGGACTCTGGGGGGCGGGAGACCTTCCTTACTTCACAGATACGCAGTATTTT.

The chain employs TRBV6-1 and TRBJ2-5, with D perhaps matching TRBD1 (5 bases). With 3 bases removed from V and 2 bases from J, the gap between germline ends came to 10 bases. Per germline, CDR1 MNHNS and CDR2 SASEGT. CDR3 length equals 14 residues. CDR3 protein: CASSETAEQETQYF. The CDR3 nucleotides are TGTGCCAGCAGTGAGACAGCCGAACAAGAGACCCAGTACTTC.

A single count supports this clone. The rearrangement joins TRBV28 to TRBJ2-3; TRBD2 matches at 9 bases. Germline CDR1 and CDR2: MDHEN and SYDVKM. V lost 3 bases and J lost 1; bases outside the gene matches: 5. The CDR3 loop spans 16 amino acids. In nucleotides, the CDR3 is TGTGCCAGCAGTTTTGGCGGGAGGGCCGGCACAGATACGCAGTATTTT. Its protein is CASSFGGRAGTDTQYF.

The chain is built from TRBV7-8 and TRBJ2-7; 11 positions agree with TRBD2. Germline V gene data show CDR1 as SGHVS and CDR2 as FQNEAQ. This CDR3 region has 14 residues. With 5 bases clipped from V and 3 bases from J, the junction kept 3 bases outside the gene matches. The CDR3 loop reads CASSLGLAVYEQYF. Here the CDR3 DNA reads TGTGCCAGCAGCCTGGGACTAGCGGTCTACGAGCAGTACTTC.

V is TRBV7-8 and J is TRBJ2-7; perhaps TRBD2 as D (6 bases). The germline V gene encodes CDR1 SGHVS and CDR2 FQNEAQ. Between the trimmed V and J ends, which lost 5 bases and 3 bases, there was a span of 14 bases. CDR3 size: 14 residues. In DNA form, the CDR3 reads TGTGCCAGCAGCCCCCCGGGTAGCGGCTACGAGCAGTACTTC. Encoded protein: CASSPPGSGYEQYF.

V and J are TRBV5-6 and TRBJ2-2, with 7 positions matching TRBD2. The CDR3 consists of 16 residues. Trimming removed 4 bases from V and 1 base from J; junction bases left unmatched: 7. CDR1 SGHDT and CDR2 YYEEEE come from the germline V gene. The CDR3 sequence: CASSPGLAENTGELFF. The CDR3 DNA reads TGTGCCAGCAGCCCGGGGCTAGCGGAGAACACCGGGGAGCTGTTTTTT.

CDR3 nucleotides: TGTGCCACCCTGACCCCCAGGGGGCTAGGCACCGGGGAGCTGTTTTTT. Translating gives CATLTPRGLGTGELFF. The chain joins TRBV2 to TRBJ2-2; 8 nucleotides line up with TRBD1. This CDR3 region has 16 residues. The V gene's germline CDR1 is SNHLY and CDR2 FYNNEI. Losses at the gene ends were 10 bases for V and 4 bases for J; bases not matched to a gene: 14.

The rearrangement links TRBV6-5 to TRBJ2-3; weak D call: TRBD2 (6 bases). The V end was cut by 0 bases, the J end by 2 bases, with 9 bases between. Germline lookup yields CDR1 MNHEY and CDR2 SVGAGI. This CDR3 contains 15 residues. In DNA form, the CDR3 reads TGTGCCAGCAGTTACTCTGCGGGATACACAGATACGCAGTATTTT. It yields the protein CASSYSAGYTDTQYF.

CDR3 in amino acids: CASSPGAGDSYEQYF. CDR3 in DNA: TGCGCCAGCAGCCCAGGGGCAGGGGATTCCTACGAGCAGTACTTC. V is TRBV10-1 and J is TRBJ2-7; a weak D match, TRBD1 (6 bases). Germline values: CDR1 WNHNN, CDR2 SYGVQD (reference sequence). CDR3 length equals 15 residues. V was shortened by 6 bases and J by 1 base, with 16 bases between the two germline ends.

The chain is built from TRBV11-2 and TRBJ1-2, with 7 bases lining up with TRBD1. CDR1 is SGHAT, CDR2 FQNNGV, per germline. The V gene end was trimmed by 5 bases and the J gene end by 3 bases; junction bases not matched to a gene: 3. This CDR3 has 13 residues. The CDR3 spells CASSMDRHYGYTF. CDR3 nucleotides: TGTGCCAGCAGCATGGACAGGCACTATGGCTACACCTTC.

The chain employs TRBV19 and TRBJ2-1, with a possible D match to TRBD2 (5 bases). V gave up 4 bases and J gave up 0 bases, with 10 bases separating them. Germline assignment: CDR1 LNHDA and CDR2 SQIVND (reference sequence). This CDR3 region has 15 residues. The chain's CDR3 is CASSTGSLSYNEQFF. The CDR3 DNA reads TGTGCCAGTAGTACGGGGTCTCTCTCCTACAATGAGCAGTTCTTC.

The chain is built from TRBV24-1 and TRBJ1-1; possibly TRBD1 for D (5 bases). The ends were cut back, 1 base at V and 0 bases at J, with 23 bases in the middle. The CDR3 consists of 20 residues. The germline gives CDR1 KGHDR, CDR2 SFDVKD. The CDR3, as DNA: TGTGCCACCAGTGATTTTCGACCCCCCCCGGGGGGGGATCTGAACACTGAAGCTTTCTTT. Its translation is CATSDFRPPPGGDLNTEAFF.

In this sample, this clone turned up a few times. This chain links TRBV6-5 with TRBJ2-5; 9 bases line up with TRBD1. The junction had 11 bases not matched to a gene; V was cut back by 4 bases and J by 8 bases. Germline CDR1 reads MNHEY; CDR2 reads SVGAGI. This CDR3 is built from 15 residues. The CDR3 DNA reads TGTGCCAGCAGTTCCGACCTCTGGACAGGGGAAACCCAGTACTTC. It encodes CASSSDLWTGETQYF.

The V call is TRBV18, the J call TRBJ1-1; D remains unclear. Germline lookup yields CDR1 KGHSH and CDR2 LQKENI. V lost 3 bases and J lost 1, with 6 bases in between. The length of the CDR3 is 13 residues. The CDR3 protein is CASSPSENTEAFF. As DNA, the CDR3 is TGTGCCAGCTCACCGTCAGAGAACACTGAAGCTTTCTTT. The variable domain in full, with the rest retrieved from reference TRBV18 and TRBJ1-1, is NAGVMQNPRHLVRRRGQEARLRCSPMKGHSHVYWYRQLPEEGLKFMVYLQKENIIDESGMPKERFSAEFPKEGPSILRIQQVVRGDSAAYFCASSPSENTEAFFGQGTRLTVV.

The chain links TRBV15 to TRBJ2-3; D gene unclear. Germline assignment: CDR1 LNHNV and CDR2 YYDKDF (reference sequence). CDR3 length: 18 residues. With 3 bases removed from V and 4 bases from J, the gap between germline ends came to 23 bases. The CDR3 reads CATSSVRALVARSDTQYF. The CDR3 DNA reads TGTGCCACCAGCAGCGTCCGAGCGTTAGTGGCACGATCAGATACGCAGTATTTT.

The J gene is TRBJ1-5, the V gene TRBV30; D gene uncertain. From germline, CDR1 is GTSNPN and CDR2 SVGIG (reference sequence). This CDR3 spans 14 amino acids. V lost 1 base, J lost 6 bases, and 13 bases lay in between. The CDR3 DNA reads as TGTGCCTGGAGTGGAGGGTGGGGAAGTCAGCCCCAGCATTTT. Protein product: CAWSGGWGSQPQHF.